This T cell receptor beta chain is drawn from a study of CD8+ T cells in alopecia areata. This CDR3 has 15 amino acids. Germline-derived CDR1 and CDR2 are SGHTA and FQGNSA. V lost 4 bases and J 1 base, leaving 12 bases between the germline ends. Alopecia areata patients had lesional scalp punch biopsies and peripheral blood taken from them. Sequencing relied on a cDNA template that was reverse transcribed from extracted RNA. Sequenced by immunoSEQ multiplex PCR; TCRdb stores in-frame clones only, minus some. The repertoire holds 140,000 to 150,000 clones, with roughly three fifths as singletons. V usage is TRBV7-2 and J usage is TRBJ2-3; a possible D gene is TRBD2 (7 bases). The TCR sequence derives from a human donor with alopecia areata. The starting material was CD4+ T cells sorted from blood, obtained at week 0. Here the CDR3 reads CASSWGGVGTDTQYF. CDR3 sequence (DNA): TGTGCCAGCAGCTGGGGGGGCGTGGGCACAGATACGCAGTATTTT.